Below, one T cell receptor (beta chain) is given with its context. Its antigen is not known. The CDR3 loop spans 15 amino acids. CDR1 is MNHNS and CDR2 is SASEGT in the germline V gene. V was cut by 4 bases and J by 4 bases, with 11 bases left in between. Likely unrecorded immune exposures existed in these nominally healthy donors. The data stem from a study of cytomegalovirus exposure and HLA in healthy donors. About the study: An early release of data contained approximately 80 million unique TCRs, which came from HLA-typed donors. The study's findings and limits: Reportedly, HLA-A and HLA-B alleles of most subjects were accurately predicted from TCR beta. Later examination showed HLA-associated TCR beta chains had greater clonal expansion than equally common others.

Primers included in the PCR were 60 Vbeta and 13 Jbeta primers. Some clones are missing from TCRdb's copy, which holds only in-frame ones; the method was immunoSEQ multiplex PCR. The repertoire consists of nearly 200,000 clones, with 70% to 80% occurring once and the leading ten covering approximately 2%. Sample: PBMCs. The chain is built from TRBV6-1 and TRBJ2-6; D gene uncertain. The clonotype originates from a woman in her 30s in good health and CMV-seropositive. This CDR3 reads CASSARYSGANVLTF. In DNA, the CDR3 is TGTGCCAGCAGTGCGAGGTATTCCGGGGCCAACGTCCTGACTTTC.